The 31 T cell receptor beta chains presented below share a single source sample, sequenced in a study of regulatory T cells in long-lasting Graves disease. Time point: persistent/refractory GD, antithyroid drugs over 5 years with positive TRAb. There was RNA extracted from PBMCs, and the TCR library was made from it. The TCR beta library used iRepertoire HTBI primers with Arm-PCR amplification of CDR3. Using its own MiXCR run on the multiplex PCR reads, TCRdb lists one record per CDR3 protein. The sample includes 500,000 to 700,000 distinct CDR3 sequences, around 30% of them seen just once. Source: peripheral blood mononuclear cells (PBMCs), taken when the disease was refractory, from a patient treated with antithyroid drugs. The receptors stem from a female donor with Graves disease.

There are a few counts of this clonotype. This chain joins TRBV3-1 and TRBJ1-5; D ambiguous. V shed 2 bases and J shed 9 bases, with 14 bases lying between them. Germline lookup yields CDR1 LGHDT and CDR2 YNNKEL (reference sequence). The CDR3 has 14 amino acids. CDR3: CASSQYPVAWPQHF. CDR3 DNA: TGTGCCAGCAGCCAATACCCAGTGGCCTGGCCCCAGCATTTT.

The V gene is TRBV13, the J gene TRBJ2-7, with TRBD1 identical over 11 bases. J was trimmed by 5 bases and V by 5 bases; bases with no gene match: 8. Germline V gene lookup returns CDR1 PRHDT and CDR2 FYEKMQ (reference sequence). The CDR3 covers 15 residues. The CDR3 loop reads CASSPQDRGPDEQYF. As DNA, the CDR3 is TGTGCCAGCAGCCCCCAGGACAGGGGGCCTGACGAGCAGTACTTC.

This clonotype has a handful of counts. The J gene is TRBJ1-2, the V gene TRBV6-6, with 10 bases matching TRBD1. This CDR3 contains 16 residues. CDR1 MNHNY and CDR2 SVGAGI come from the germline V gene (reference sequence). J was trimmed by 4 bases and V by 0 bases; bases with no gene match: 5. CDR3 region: CASSYSTGGEVYGYTF. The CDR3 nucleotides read TGTGCCAGCAGTTACTCGACAGGGGGCGAGGTCTATGGCTACACCTTC.

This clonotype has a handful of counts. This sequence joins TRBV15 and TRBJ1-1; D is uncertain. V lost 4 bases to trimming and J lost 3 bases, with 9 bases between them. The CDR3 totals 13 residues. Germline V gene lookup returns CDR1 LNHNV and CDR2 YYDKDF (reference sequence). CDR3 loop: CATSKRDYTEAFF. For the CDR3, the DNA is TGTGCCACCAGCAAAAGGGATTACACTGAAGCTTTCTTT.

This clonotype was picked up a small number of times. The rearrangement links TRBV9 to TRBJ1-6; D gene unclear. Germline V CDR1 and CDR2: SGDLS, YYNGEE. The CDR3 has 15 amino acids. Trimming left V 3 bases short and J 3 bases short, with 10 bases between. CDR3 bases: TGTGCCAGCAGCGCGCGGGCCGACTATAATTCACCCCTCCACTTT. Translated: CASSARADYNSPLHF.

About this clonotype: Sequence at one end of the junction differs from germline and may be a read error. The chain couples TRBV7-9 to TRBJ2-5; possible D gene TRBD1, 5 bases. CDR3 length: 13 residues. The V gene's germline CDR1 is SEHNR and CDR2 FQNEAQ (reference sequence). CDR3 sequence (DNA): TGTGCCAGCAGATTAGGGGATCTAGAGACCCAGTACTTC. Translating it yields CASRLGDLETQYF.

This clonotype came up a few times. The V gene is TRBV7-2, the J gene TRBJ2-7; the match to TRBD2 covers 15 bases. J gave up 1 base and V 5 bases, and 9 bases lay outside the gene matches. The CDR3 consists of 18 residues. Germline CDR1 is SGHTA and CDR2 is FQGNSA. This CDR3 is CASSSGLAGGRSSYEQYF. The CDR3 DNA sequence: TGTGCCAGCAGCAGTGGACTAGCGGGAGGGAGAAGTTCCTACGAGCAGTACTTC.

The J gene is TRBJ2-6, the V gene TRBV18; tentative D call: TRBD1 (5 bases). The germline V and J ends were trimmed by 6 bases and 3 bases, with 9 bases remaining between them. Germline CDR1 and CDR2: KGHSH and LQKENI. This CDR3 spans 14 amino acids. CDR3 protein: CASSTAIGANVLTF. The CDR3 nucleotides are TGTGCCAGCTCGACAGCAATTGGGGCCAACGTCCTGACTTTC.

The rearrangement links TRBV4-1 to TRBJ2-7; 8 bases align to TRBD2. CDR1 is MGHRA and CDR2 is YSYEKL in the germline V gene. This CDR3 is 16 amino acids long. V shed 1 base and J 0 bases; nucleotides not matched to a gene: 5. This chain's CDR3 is CASSQALAGPSYEQYF. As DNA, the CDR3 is TGCGCCAGCAGCCAAGCCCTAGCGGGCCCCTCCTACGAGCAGTACTTC.

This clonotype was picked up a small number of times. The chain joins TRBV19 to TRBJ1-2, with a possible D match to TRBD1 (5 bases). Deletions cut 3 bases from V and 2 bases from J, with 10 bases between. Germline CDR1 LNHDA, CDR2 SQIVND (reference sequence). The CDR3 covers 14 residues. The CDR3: CASSILRGNYGYTF. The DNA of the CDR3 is TGTGCCAGTAGTATTCTAAGGGGAAACTATGGCTACACCTTC.

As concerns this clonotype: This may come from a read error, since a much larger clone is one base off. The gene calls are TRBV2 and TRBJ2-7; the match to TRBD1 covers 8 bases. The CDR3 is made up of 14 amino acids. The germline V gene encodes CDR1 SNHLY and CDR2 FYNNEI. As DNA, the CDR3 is TGTACCAGCAGGGGACAGGTGGTGACCTACGAGCAGTACTTC. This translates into CTSRGQVVTYEQYF.

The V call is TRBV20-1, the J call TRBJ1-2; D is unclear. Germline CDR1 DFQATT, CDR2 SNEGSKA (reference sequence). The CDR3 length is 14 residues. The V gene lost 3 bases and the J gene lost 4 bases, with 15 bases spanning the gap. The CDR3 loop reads CSASGGSEVYGYTF. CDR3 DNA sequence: TGCAGTGCTAGTGGCGGGTCCGAAGTCTATGGCTACACCTTC.

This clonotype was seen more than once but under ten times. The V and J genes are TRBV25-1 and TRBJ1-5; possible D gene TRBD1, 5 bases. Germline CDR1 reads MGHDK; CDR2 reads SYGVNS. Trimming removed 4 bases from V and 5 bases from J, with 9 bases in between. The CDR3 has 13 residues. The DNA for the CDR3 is TGTGCCAGCAGTGGGGACGGAGATCAGCCCCAGCATTTT. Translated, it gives CASSGDGDQPQHF.

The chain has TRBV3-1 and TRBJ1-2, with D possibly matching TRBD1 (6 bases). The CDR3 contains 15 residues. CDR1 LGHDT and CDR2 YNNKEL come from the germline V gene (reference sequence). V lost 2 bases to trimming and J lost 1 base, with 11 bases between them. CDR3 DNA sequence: TGTGCCAGCAGCCAATCGGGGGGCCTTAACTATGGCTACACCTTC. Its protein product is CASSQSGGLNYGYTF.

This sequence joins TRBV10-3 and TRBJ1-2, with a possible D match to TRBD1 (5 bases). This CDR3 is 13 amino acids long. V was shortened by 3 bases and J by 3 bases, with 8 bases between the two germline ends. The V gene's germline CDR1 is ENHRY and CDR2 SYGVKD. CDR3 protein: CAISEQGDYGYTF. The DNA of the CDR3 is TGTGCCATCAGTGAACAAGGGGACTATGGCTACACCTTC.

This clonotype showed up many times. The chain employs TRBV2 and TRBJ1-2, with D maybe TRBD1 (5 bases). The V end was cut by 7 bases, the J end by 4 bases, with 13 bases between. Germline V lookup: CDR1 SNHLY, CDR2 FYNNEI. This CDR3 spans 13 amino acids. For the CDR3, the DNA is TGTGCCAGCACCAGACAGAGCCCCTATGGCTACACCTTC. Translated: CASTRQSPYGYTF.

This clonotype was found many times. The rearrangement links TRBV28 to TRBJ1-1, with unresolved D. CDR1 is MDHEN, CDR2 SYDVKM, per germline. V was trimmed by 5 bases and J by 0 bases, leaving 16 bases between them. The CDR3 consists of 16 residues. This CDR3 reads CASSPASGGMNTEAFF. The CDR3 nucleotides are TGTGCCAGCAGTCCGGCATCTGGAGGCATGAACACTGAAGCTTTCTTT.

The CDR3 loop is CASSFAASDYYEQYF. Here the CDR3 DNA reads TGTGCCAGCAGTTTCGCGGCTAGCGATTACTACGAGCAGTACTTC. The chain has TRBV27 and TRBJ2-7; weak D call: TRBD2 (6 bases). The V end was cut by 3 bases, the J end by 3 bases, with 15 bases between. The CDR3 covers 15 residues. Germline lookup yields CDR1 MNHEY and CDR2 SMNVEV (reference sequence).

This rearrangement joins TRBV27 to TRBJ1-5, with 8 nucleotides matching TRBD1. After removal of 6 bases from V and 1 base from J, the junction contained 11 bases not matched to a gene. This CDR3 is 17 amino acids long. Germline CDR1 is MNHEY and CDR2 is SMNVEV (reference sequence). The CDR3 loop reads CASRSGQGERSNQPQHF. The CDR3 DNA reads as TGTGCCAGCAGATCCGGACAGGGCGAGAGGAGCAATCAGCCCCAGCATTTT.

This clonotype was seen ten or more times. The CDR3 loop reads CASSLAGGIETQYF. The CDR3 bases are TGTGCCAGCAGCTTAGCGGGAGGGATCGAGACCCAGTACTTC. The rearrangement links TRBV27 to TRBJ2-5; the match to TRBD2 covers 11 bases. CDR3 length: 14 residues. In germline, CDR1 is MNHEY, CDR2 SMNVEV (reference sequence). Unmatched junction bases numbered 5, after V lost 6 bases and J lost 5 bases.

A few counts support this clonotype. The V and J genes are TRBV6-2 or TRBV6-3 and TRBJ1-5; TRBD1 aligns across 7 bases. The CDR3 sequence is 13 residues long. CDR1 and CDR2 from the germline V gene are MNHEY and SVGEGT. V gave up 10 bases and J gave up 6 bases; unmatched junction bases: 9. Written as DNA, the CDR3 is TGTGCCATTGGCCGGGACAGCGGTCAGCCCCAGCATTTT. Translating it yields CAIGRDSGQPQHF.

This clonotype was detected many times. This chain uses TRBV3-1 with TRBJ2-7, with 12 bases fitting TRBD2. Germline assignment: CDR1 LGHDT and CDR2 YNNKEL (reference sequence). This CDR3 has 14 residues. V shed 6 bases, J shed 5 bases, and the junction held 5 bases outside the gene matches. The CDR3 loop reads CASSRTSGIDEQYF. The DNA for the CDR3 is TGTGCCAGCAGTCGGACTAGCGGGATCGACGAGCAGTACTTC.

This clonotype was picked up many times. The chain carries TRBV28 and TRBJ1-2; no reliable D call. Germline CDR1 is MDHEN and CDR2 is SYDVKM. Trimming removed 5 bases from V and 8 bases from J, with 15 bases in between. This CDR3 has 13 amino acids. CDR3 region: CASSLGAAVGYTF. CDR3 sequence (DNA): TGTGCCAGCAGTCTAGGCGCCGCCGTGGGCTACACCTTC.

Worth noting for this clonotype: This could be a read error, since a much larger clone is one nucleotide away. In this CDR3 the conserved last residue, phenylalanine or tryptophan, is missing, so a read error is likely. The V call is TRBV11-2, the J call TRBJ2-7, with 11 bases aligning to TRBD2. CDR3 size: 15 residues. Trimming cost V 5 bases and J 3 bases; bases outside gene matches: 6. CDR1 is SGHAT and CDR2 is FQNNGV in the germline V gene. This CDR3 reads CASSPPGLADYEQYS. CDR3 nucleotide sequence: TGTGCCAGCAGCCCTCCGGGACTAGCGGACTACGAGCAGTACTCC.

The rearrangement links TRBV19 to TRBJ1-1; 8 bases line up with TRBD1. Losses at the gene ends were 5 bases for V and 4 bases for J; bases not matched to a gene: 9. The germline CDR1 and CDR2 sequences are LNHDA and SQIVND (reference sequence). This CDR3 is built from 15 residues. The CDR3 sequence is CASSVRGPGSTEAFF. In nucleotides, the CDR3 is TGTGCCAGTAGTGTCAGGGGGCCTGGTAGCACTGAAGCTTTCTTT.

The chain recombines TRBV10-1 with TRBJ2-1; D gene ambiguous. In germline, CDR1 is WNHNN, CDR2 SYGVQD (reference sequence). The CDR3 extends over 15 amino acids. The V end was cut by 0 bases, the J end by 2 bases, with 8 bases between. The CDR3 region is CASSESAAPYNEQFF. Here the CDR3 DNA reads TGCGCCAGCAGTGAGTCGGCGGCCCCCTACAATGAGCAGTTCTTC.

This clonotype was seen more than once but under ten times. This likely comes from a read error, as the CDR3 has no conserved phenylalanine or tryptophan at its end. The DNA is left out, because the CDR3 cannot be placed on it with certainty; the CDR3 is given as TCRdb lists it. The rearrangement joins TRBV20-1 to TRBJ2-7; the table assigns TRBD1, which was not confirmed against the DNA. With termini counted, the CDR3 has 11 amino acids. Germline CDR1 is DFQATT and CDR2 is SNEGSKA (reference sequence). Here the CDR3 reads CSARDRTGVGY.

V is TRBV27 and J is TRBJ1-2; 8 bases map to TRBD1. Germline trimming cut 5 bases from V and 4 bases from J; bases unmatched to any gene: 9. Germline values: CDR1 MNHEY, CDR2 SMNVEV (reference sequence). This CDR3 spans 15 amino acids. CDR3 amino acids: CASSQTGARSYGYTF. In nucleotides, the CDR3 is TGTGCCAGCAGTCAGACAGGGGCGAGGAGCTATGGCTACACCTTC.

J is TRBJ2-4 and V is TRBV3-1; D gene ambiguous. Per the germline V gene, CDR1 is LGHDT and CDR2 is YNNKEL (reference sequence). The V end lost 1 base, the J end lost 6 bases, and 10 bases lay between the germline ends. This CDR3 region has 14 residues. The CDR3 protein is CASSQVLDGNIQYF. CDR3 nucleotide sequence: TGTGCCAGCAGCCAAGTTCTGGACGGAAACATTCAGTACTTC.

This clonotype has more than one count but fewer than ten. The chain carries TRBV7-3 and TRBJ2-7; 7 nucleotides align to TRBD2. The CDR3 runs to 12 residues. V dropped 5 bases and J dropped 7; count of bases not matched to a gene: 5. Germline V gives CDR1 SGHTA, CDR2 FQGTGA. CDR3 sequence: CASSRPGGEQYF. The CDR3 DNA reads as TGTGCCAGCAGCCGACCGGGAGGAGAGCAGTACTTC.

CDR3 nucleotide sequence: TGCGCCAGCAGCTTGGTCGATGGGACAGGGGAGTCACCCCTCCACTTT. As protein: CASSLVDGTGESPLHF. The chain uses TRBV5-1 and TRBJ1-6; 10 positions match TRBD1. J lost 10 bases, V lost 0 bases, and 7 bases had no gene match. CDR3 length equals 16 residues. Germline-derived CDR1 and CDR2 are SGHRS and YFSETQ.